This entry lists 26 T cell receptor beta chains sequenced from one sample in a study of T cells in Graves' hyperthyroidism and ophthalmopathy. The investigators amplified TCR beta CDR3 regions from RNA transcripts. Using the HTBI primer set, a first-round RT-PCR was run on the TCR CDR3. TCRdb reprocessed the multiplex PCR reads with MiXCR, giving one entry per CDR3 protein. Seen here are about 610,000 distinct CDR3 sequences, about 45% observed once, and the top ten hold more than 7%. Specimen: peripheral blood or thyroid tissue (not recorded which). The receptors were sampled from a woman aged 18-29 years with Graves' hyperthyroidism.

The rearrangement uses TRBV20-1 and TRBJ1-2; D possibly corresponds to TRBD1 (6 bases). Germline V CDR1 and CDR2: DFQATT, SNEGSKA (reference sequence). The CDR3 spans 12 residues. The CDR3 DNA reads as TGCGGAGTGCCTGGGGGCCCGAGCTCCTACACCTTC. Its protein product is CGVPGGPSSYTF.

This clonotype was recorded at least ten times. The chain links TRBV7-8 to TRBJ2-7; no firm D call. Germline V CDR1 and CDR2: SGHVS, FQNEAQ. The CDR3 runs to 13 residues. V lost 4 bases to trimming and J lost 3 bases, with 10 bases between them. CDR3 protein: CASSSTDGYEQYF. As DNA, the CDR3 is TGTGCCAGCAGCTCGACGGACGGCTACGAGCAGTACTTC.

On this clonotype itself: One end of the junction varies from germline; a read error may be responsible. The chain couples TRBV10-3 to TRBJ1-6; D unclear. The CDR3 totals 15 residues. Germline V gene sequence: CDR1 ENHRY, CDR2 SYGVKD. The CDR3: CAISESQFNNSPLRF. The CDR3 coding sequence is TGTGCCATCAGTGAGTCACAGTTTAATAATTCACCCCTCCGCTTT.

With respect to this clonotype: One end of the junction fails to match germline, which may point to a read error. The chain joins TRBV6-5 to TRBJ2-5, with 8 bases fitting TRBD1. This CDR3 spans 13 amino acids. Germline loops: CDR1 MNHEY, CDR2 SVGAGI. CDR3 sequence reads: CASRSQGAETQNF. CDR3 bases: TGTGCCAGCAGAAGCCAGGGGGCTGAAACCCAGAACTTC.

This clonotype came up many times. V usage is TRBV4-2 and J usage is TRBJ1-2, with a possible D match to TRBD1 (5 bases). The CDR3 loop spans 14 amino acids. Trimming stripped 0 bases from V and 2 bases from J, with 7 bases between. Germline-derived CDR1 and CDR2 are LGHNA and YNFKEQ. In nucleotides, the CDR3 is TGTGCCAGCAGCCAAGAGGACACAAACTATGGCTACACCTTC. Its protein is CASSQEDTNYGYTF.

The chain uses TRBV18 and TRBJ2-5, with D perhaps TRBD1 (6 bases). The germline V gene has CDR1 KGHSH and CDR2 LQKENI. The CDR3 consists of 14 residues. Trimming cost V 3 bases and J 2 bases, with 10 bases left between them. The DNA for the CDR3 is TGTGCCAGCTCACCTGGACAGACTCAAGAGACCCAGTACTTC. Protein product: CASSPGQTQETQYF. Variable domain in full (rest from reference TRBV18 and TRBJ2-5): NAGVMQNPRHLVRRRGQEARLRCSPMKGHSHVYWYRQLPEEGLKFMVYLQKENIIDESGMPKERFSAEFPKEGPSILRIQQVVRGDSAAYFCASSPGQTQETQYFGPGTRLLVL.

The genes are TRBV7-2 and TRBJ2-1; TRBD2 matches 8 bases. V was pared by 4 bases and J by 12 bases, with 11 bases of the junction left unmatched. This CDR3 comprises 14 residues. Germline V gene data show CDR1 as SGHTA and CDR2 as FQGNSA. The CDR3, as DNA: TGTGCCAGCAGCTCTAGCGGGCCCACAGATACGCAGTTCTTC. Translation gives CASSSSGPTDTQFF.

This clonotype was observed many times. J is TRBJ2-7 and V is TRBV7-9; D is possibly TRBD2 (6 bases). The CDR3 is 15 amino acids. Germline CDR1 reads SEHNR; CDR2 reads FQNEAQ (reference sequence). Trimming stripped 5 bases from V and 0 bases from J, with 14 bases between. The CDR3 bases are TGTGCCAGCAGCCCGACCGGGAGCCCCTCCTACGAGCAGTACTTC. Its protein is CASSPTGSPSYEQYF.

The genes are TRBV20-1 and TRBJ1-1; 7 positions match TRBD1. Germline CDR1 DFQATT, CDR2 SNEGSKA (reference sequence). The CDR3 totals 13 residues. Trimming removed 3 bases from V and 1 base from J; junction bases left unmatched: 2. CDR3 sequence (DNA): TGCAGTGCTAGTGACAGGGCGAACACTGAAGCTTTCTTT. This translates into CSASDRANTEAFF.

This clonotype was picked up many times. The chain joins TRBV7-9 to TRBJ2-7; D not certain. V lost 4 bases to trimming and J lost 6 bases, with 7 bases between them. CDR1 is SEHNR and CDR2 is FQNEAQ in the germline V gene (reference sequence). The CDR3 loop spans 11 amino acids. CDR3 amino acids: CASSYLGEQYF. The CDR3 DNA is TGTGCCAGCAGCTACCTGGGCGAGCAGTACTTC.

Details on this clonotype: This sequence may be a read error, since a much larger clone differs from it by one base. The gene calls are TRBV7-3 and TRBJ2-2; TRBD1 matches at 7 bases. Germline V gene data show CDR1 as SGHTA and CDR2 as FQGTGA. The trim removed 5 bases at V and 4 bases at J, leaving 4 bases unmatched. This CDR3 spans 14 amino acids. CDR3 sequence (DNA): TGTGCCAGCAGCACACAGGGGACCACCGGGGAGCTGTTTTTT. This translates into CASSTQGTTGELFF.

This clonotype was observed a single time. The gene calls are TRBV2 and TRBJ2-5; D is possibly TRBD2 (5 bases). The ends were cut back, 7 bases at V and 2 bases at J, with 14 bases in the middle. This CDR3 region has 14 residues. From germline, CDR1 is SNHLY and CDR2 FYNNEI. CDR3 region: CASKKAVAQETQYF. CDR3 nucleotide sequence: TGTGCCAGCAAGAAAGCGGTTGCACAAGAGACCCAGTACTTC.

In nucleotides, the CDR3 is TGTGCCAGCAGTCCCGGGACAGGGGTATACGAGCATTTT. Translated, it gives CASSPGTGVYEHF. The chain has TRBV7-7 and TRBJ1-5; 10 bases align to TRBD1. V gave up 6 bases and J gave up 14 bases; unmatched junction bases: 10. Germline V gene sequence: CDR1 SSHAT, CDR2 FNYEAQ (reference sequence). The CDR3 has 13 residues. Full variable domain (missing parts from reference TRBV7-7 and TRBJ1-5): GAGVSQSPRYKVTKRGQDVTLRCDPISSHATLYWYQQALGQGPEFLTYFNYEAQPDKSGLPSDRFSAERPEGSISTLTIQRTEQRDSAMYRCASSPGTGVYEHFGDGTRLSIL.

The J gene is TRBJ2-1, the V gene TRBV7-9; TRBD1 is a possible D gene (5 bases). Per germline, CDR1 SEHNR and CDR2 FQNEAQ (reference sequence). Trimming pared 5 bases from V and 0 bases from J, leaving 14 bases between. This CDR3 has 16 residues. The CDR3 nucleotides are TGTGCCAGCAGCCCCCGCACAGGATCCTCCTACAATGAGCAGTTCTTC. Its protein is CASSPRTGSSYNEQFF.

Comment on this clonotype: Given the absence of the conserved phenylalanine or tryptophan at the CDR3 end, a read error is likely. The limits of the CDR3 on the DNA are not certain, so only TCRdb's listed CDR3 is given. This chain links TRBV6-6 with TRBJ1-4; the table's D call TRBD1 went unverified against the DNA. 9 amino acids form the CDR3, both terminal residues included. From germline, CDR1 is MNHNY and CDR2 SVGAGI (reference sequence). CDR3 sequence: CASTTQGGH.

The V call is TRBV7-2, the J call TRBJ2-3; D gene unclear. The CDR3 spans 14 residues. V was pared by 5 bases and J by 2 bases, with 11 bases between. Germline CDR1 SGHTA, CDR2 FQGNSA. CDR3 nucleotides: TGTGCCAGCAGCGAGGAGACCAACACAGATACGCAGTATTTT. This encodes CASSEETNTDTQYF.

This chain links TRBV20-1 with TRBJ1-5, with D perhaps matching TRBD1 (5 bases). In germline, CDR1 is DFQATT, CDR2 SNEGSKA (reference sequence). Trimming took off 1 base at V and 11 bases at J, with 21 bases between the two ends. The length of the CDR3 is 15 residues. CDR3 region: CSARGTSGRGETQHF. As DNA, the CDR3 is TGCAGTGCTAGAGGGACTAGCGGGAGAGGGGAGACCCAGCATTTT.

On this clonotype itself: The conserved closing phenylalanine or tryptophan is absent in this CDR3, likely reflecting a read error. It is unclear where the CDR3 begins or ends on the DNA, so no DNA is shown, and the CDR3 is as TCRdb lists it. The J gene is TRBJ1-4, the V gene TRBV6-1. The CDR3 is 8 residues long, counting both termini. Per the germline V gene, CDR1 is MNHNS and CDR2 is SASEGT. The CDR3: CASSPEVG.

A note on this clonotype: Germline is not matched at one junction end, which may reflect a read error. The chain uses TRBV10-3 and TRBJ1-1, with a possible D match to TRBD1 (6 bases). The CDR3 is 13 residues long. Germline V gene sequence: CDR1 ENHRY, CDR2 SYGVKD. DNA of the CDR3: TGTGCCATCAGTCAGGGGAAGAACACTGGAGCTTTCTTC. Translating gives CAISQGKNTGAFF.

This clonotype occurred many times. The chain recombines TRBV20-1 with TRBJ2-7; 11 bases fit TRBD2. V trimming: 7 bases; J trimming: 3 bases; junction bases outside the gene matches: 5. Germline values: CDR1 DFQATT, CDR2 SNEGSKA (reference sequence). The CDR3 is 13 amino acids. CDR3 bases: TGCAGTGTTACCGGGACTAGCGGCTACGAGCAGTACTTC. This translates into CSVTGTSGYEQYF.

This clonotype was seen repeatedly, ten times or more. This rearrangement joins TRBV9 to TRBJ1-1, with D possibly being TRBD1 (5 bases). Germline values: CDR1 SGDLS, CDR2 YYNGEE. CDR3 length equals 13 residues. V lost 4 bases and J 3 bases, leaving 10 bases between the germline ends. The CDR3 spells CASSTGGDTEAFF. The CDR3 DNA reads TGTGCCAGCAGCACGGGAGGGGACACTGAAGCTTTCTTT.

CDR3 in amino acids: CASGEGEQFF. The CDR3 nucleotides read TGTGCCAGTGGTGAGGGTGAGCAGTTCTTC. The chain couples TRBV2 to TRBJ2-1; a weak D match, TRBD2 (5 bases). The length of the CDR3 is 10 residues. The V end was cut by 9 bases, the J end by 9 bases, with 9 bases between. Germline CDR1 reads SNHLY; CDR2 reads FYNNEI.

This clonotype was picked up many times. This rearrangement joins TRBV15 to TRBJ1-2, with TRBD1 matching 7 bases. The ends lost 3 bases at V and 4 bases at J; junction bases unmatched: 8. The germline V gene encodes CDR1 LNHNV and CDR2 YYDKDF (reference sequence). The CDR3 totals 15 residues. CDR3 residues: CATSRWDREFYGYTF. DNA of the CDR3: TGTGCCACCAGCAGGTGGGACAGAGAGTTCTATGGCTACACCTTC.

This clonotype was seen more than once but under ten times. The V and J genes are TRBV7-2 and TRBJ1-5, with TRBD1 matching 7 bases. The CDR3 length is 13 residues. The junction had 5 bases not matched to a gene; V was cut back by 5 bases and J by 7 bases. Germline V lookup: CDR1 SGHTA, CDR2 FQGNSA. The CDR3 coding sequence is TGTGCCAGCAGCCTTGACAGGGTCCAGCCCCAGCATTTT. Translation gives CASSLDRVQPQHF.

A remark on this clonotype: A much larger clonotype is one base distant, so this may be a read error. The chain carries TRBV6-2 or TRBV6-3 and TRBJ2-2, with D possibly matching TRBD2 (5 bases). The germline V gene has CDR1 MNHEY and CDR2 SVGEGT. CDR3 length equals 17 residues. The DNA for the CDR3 is TGTGCCAGCAGTTACTCGATGGGCTTTTCGAACACCGGGGAGCTGCTTTTT. Translation: CASSYSMGFSNTGELLF.

The V and J genes are TRBV29-1 and TRBJ2-7; 13 bases line up with TRBD2. Germline lookup yields CDR1 SQVTM and CDR2 ANQGSEA. There are 13 residues in the CDR3. V dropped 5 bases and J dropped 5; count of bases not matched to a gene: 3. For the CDR3, the DNA is TGCAGCGTTACGACTAGCGGGAGGCACGAGCAGTACTTC. This translates into CSVTTSGRHEQYF.